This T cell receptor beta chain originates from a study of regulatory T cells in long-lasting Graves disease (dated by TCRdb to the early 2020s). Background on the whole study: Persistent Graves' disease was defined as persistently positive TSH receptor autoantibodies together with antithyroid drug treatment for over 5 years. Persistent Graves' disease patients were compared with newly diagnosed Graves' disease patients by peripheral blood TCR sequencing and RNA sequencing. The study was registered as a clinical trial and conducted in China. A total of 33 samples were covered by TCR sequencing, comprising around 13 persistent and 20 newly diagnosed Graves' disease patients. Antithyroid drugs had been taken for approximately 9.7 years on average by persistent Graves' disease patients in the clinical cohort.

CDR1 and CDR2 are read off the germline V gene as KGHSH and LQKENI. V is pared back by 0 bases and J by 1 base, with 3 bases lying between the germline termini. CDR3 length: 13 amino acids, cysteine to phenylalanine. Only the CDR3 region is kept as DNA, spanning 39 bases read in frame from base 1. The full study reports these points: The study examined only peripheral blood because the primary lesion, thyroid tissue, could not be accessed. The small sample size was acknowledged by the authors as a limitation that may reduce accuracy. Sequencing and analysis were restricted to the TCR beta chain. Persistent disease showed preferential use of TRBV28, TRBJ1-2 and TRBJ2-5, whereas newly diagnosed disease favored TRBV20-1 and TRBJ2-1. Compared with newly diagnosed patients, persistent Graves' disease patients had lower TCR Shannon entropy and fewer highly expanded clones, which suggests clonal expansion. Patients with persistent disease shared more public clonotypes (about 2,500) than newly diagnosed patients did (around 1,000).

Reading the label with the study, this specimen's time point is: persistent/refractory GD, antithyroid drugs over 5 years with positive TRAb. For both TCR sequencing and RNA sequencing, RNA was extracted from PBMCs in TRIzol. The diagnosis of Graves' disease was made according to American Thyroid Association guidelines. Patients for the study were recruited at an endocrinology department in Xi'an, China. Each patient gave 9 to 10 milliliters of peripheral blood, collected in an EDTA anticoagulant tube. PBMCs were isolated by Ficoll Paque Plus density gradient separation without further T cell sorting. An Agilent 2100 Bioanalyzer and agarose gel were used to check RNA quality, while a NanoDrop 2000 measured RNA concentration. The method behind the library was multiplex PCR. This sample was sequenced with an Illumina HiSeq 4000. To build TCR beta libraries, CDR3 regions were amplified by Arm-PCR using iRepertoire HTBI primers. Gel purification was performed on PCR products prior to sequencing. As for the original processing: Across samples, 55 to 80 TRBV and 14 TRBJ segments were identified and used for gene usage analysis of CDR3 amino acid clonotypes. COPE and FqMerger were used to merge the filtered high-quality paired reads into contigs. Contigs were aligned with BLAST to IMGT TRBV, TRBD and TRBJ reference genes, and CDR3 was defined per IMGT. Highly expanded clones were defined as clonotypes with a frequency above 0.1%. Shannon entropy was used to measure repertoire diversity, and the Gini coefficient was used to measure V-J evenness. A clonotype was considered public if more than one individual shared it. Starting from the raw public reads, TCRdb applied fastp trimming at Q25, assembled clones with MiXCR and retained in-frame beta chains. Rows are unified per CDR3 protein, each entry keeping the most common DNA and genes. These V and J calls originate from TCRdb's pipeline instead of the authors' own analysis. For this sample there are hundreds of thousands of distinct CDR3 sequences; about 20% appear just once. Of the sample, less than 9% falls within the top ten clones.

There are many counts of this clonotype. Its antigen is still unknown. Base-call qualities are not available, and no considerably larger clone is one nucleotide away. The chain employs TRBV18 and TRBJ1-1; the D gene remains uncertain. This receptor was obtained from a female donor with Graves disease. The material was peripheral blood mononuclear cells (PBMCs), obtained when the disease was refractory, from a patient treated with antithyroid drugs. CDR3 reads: CASSPPTNTEAFF. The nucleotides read TGTGCCAGCTCACCACCAACGAACACTGAAGCTTTCTTT.